The 3 T cell receptor beta chains below all came from one sample that was sequenced in a study of blood T cell repertoires in COVID-19. Assay used: immunoSEQ multiplex PCR; TCRdb lists only in-frame clones, some missing. The top ten clones hold 1.3% of a sample with under 250,000 clones, about four fifths of them seen once. Material for sequencing was PBMCs or T cells enriched from blood (not recorded which). The receptors originated from a woman in her thirties or forties with acute COVID-19.

The CDR3 region is CASSYSTDTQYF. Written as DNA, the CDR3 is TGTGCCAGCAGTTATAGCACAGATACGCAGTATTTT. The V gene is TRBV5-6, the J gene TRBJ2-3, with D hard to call. The CDR3 is 12 residues long. V was shortened by 5 bases and J by 0 bases, with 4 bases between the two germline ends. Germline V CDR1 and CDR2: SGHDT, YYEEEE.

In its sample, this clone was seen once. J is TRBJ2-7 and V is TRBV4-1; 8 nucleotides line up with TRBD1. The V and J ends lost 2 bases and 0 bases, in that order; junction bases with no gene match: 3. Germline V gives CDR1 MGHRA, CDR2 YSYEKL. This CDR3 contains 15 residues. As DNA, the CDR3 is TGCGCCAGCAGCCAACAGGGACAGGCCTCCTACGAGCAGTACTTC. As protein: CASSQQGQASYEQYF.

The V call is TRBV6-1, the J call TRBJ1-2; perhaps TRBD1 as D (6 bases). The CDR3 runs to 13 residues. The V gene lost 2 bases and the J gene lost 7 bases, with 11 bases spanning the gap. CDR1 and CDR2 from the germline V gene are MNHNS and SASEGT. CDR3 residues: CASSEQGWSGYTF. For the CDR3, the DNA is TGTGCCAGCAGTGAACAGGGGTGGAGTGGCTACACCTTC.